These 18 T cell receptor beta chains originate from one sample sequenced in a study of cytomegalovirus exposure and HLA in healthy donors. PCR amplification relied on 60 Vbeta primers (plus 13 Jbeta primers). The method was immunoSEQ multiplex PCR; TCRdb's version includes in-frame clones alone and lacks a portion of them. The data contain some 160,000 clones, about 86% of them singletons. Sequencing was carried out using PBMCs. These receptors all stem from a woman younger than 35 in good health and CMV-seronegative.

The chain uses TRBV9 and TRBJ1-2, with 7 positions matching TRBD1. After removal of 0 bases from V and 6 bases from J, the junction contained 14 bases not matched to a gene. This CDR3 spans 17 amino acids. Per the germline V gene, CDR1 is SGDLS and CDR2 is YYNGEE. In nucleotides, the CDR3 is TGTGCCAGCAGCGTAGCCCCAGGGGGAGTAGTGTCGGATGGCTACACCTTC. Its translation is CASSVAPGGVVSDGYTF.

In the case of this clone: Germline is not matched at one junction end, which may reflect a read error. The rearrangement uses TRBV6-1 and TRBJ2-7, with a tentative D call TRBD2 (6 bases). CDR3 length: 14 amino acids. CDR1 is MNHNS and CDR2 is SASEGT in the germline V gene. The CDR3 DNA reads as TGTGCCAGCAGGGGAGGTTTCACCTCCGACGAGCAGTACTTC. Encoded protein: CASRGGFTSDEQYF.

The chain joins TRBV9 to TRBJ2-3; 8 bases are a match to TRBD1. The germline gives CDR1 SGDLS, CDR2 YYNGEE. The CDR3 sequence is 14 residues long. V was clipped by 4 bases and J by 4 bases; unmatched bases: 5. The CDR3 reads CASSTSDRADTQYF. CDR3 nucleotide sequence: TGTGCCAGCAGCACCTCGGACAGGGCAGATACGCAGTATTTT.

The chain couples TRBV5-4 to TRBJ1-1; D possibly corresponds to TRBD1 (6 bases). Trimming removed 3 bases from V and 0 bases from J, with 21 bases in between. Germline-derived CDR1 and CDR2 are SGHNT and YYREEE (reference sequence). The CDR3 consists of 18 residues. The chain's CDR3 is CASSSPPGTNSMNTEAFF. CDR3 nucleotides: TGTGCCAGCAGCTCACCACCCGGGACAAATTCTATGAACACTGAAGCTTTCTTT.

The genes are TRBV6-1 and TRBJ2-5; 9 bases are a match to TRBD1. Trimming cost V 10 bases and J 2 bases; bases outside gene matches: 5. Germline CDR1 and CDR2: MNHNS and SASEGT. The CDR3 contains 13 residues. CDR3 coding DNA: TGTGCCACCCACAGGGGGCGGCAAGAGACCCAGTACTTC. It encodes CATHRGRQETQYF.

The chain links TRBV27 to TRBJ1-5; no firm D call. There are 13 residues in the CDR3. Germline V lookup: CDR1 MNHEY, CDR2 SMNVEV (reference sequence). The V end was cut by 8 bases, the J end by 0 bases, with 8 bases between. This CDR3 reads CASYVYSNQPQHF. CDR3 bases: TGTGCCAGCTACGTCTATAGCAATCAGCCCCAGCATTTT.

This clone was observed a handful of times. V and J are TRBV6-5 and TRBJ2-7; D gene unclear. V gave up 8 bases and J gave up 6 bases, with 14 bases separating them. CDR1 and CDR2 from the germline V gene are MNHEY and SVGAGI. The CDR3 sequence is 12 residues long. CDR3 protein: CASSTFLGEQYF. The CDR3 bases are TGTGCCAGCTCGACCTTTCTAGGCGAGCAGTACTTC.

This chain links TRBV6-1 with TRBJ2-3, with 10 bases matching TRBD2. Trimming removed 11 bases from V and 5 bases from J; junction bases left unmatched: 7. The CDR3 is 13 residues long. Looked up from germline, CDR1 is MNHNS and CDR2 is SASEGT. The CDR3 protein is CAESGRAGDTQYF. CDR3 bases: TGTGCCGAGAGCGGGAGGGCCGGAGATACGCAGTATTTT.

The chain carries TRBV10-1 and TRBJ1-1; the D gene is possibly TRBD1 (5 bases). CDR1 is WNHNN and CDR2 is SYGVQD in the germline V gene (reference sequence). The CDR3 is 16 amino acids. V was clipped by 2 bases and J by 6 bases, with 19 bases between them. CDR3 nucleotide sequence: TGCGCCAGCAGTGAGCTAAGGGACTCAAGGGACGCTGAAGCTTTCTTT. Translation gives CASSELRDSRDAEAFF.

This rearrangement joins TRBV2 to TRBJ2-7; 9 nucleotides match TRBD1. V dropped 6 bases and J dropped 6; count of bases not matched to a gene: 9. The CDR3 spans 14 residues. From germline, CDR1 is SNHLY and CDR2 FYNNEI. CDR3 sequence reads: CASRVDRGGSEQYF. DNA for the CDR3: TGTGCCAGCAGGGTAGACAGGGGGGGATCCGAGCAGTACTTC.

This rearrangement joins TRBV5-1 to TRBJ2-2; the match to TRBD1 covers 9 bases. The germline CDR1 and CDR2 sequences are SGHRS and YFSETQ. There are 18 residues in the CDR3. Trimming removed 4 bases from V and 2 bases from J; junction bases left unmatched: 12. CDR3 nucleotides: TGCGCCAGCAGCCCCGGGACAGGGTCTACTTTTAACACCGGGGAGCTGTTTTTT. Translation gives CASSPGTGSTFNTGELFF.

This clone showed up just a few times. The chain uses TRBV6-5 and TRBJ1-5; the match to TRBD1 covers 7 bases. The germline CDR1 and CDR2 sequences are MNHEY and SVGAGI. There are 13 residues in the CDR3. The J segment lost 4 bases and the V segment lost 5 bases, leaving 2 bases of the junction unmatched. Written as DNA, the CDR3 is TGTGCCAGCAGTCCACAGGGGAATCAGCCCCAGCATTTT. This translates into CASSPQGNQPQHF.

The chain uses TRBV28 and TRBJ1-2; D not resolved. The CDR3 has 13 amino acids. V was shortened by 2 bases and J by 6 bases, with 10 bases between the two germline ends. Germline CDR1 MDHEN, CDR2 SYDVKM. Here the CDR3 DNA reads TGTGCCAGCAGTTTAGCGGGAGAGAATGGCTACACCTTC. Translating gives CASSLAGENGYTF.

CDR3 protein: CASSGQGFRPGDVNYGYTF. In nucleotides, the CDR3 is TGTGCCAGCAGTGGACAGGGTTTTAGGCCCGGGGATGTGAACTATGGCTACACCTTC. This chain links TRBV6-1 with TRBJ1-2; 7 bases map to TRBD1. The CDR3 sequence is 19 residues long. V lost 4 bases and J lost 2; bases outside the gene matches: 19. CDR1 is MNHNS, CDR2 SASEGT, per germline.

The count of this clone is one. The chain links TRBV19 to TRBJ1-5; perhaps TRBD1 as D (6 bases). This CDR3 spans 14 amino acids. V lost 7 bases to trimming and J lost 2 bases, with 12 bases between them. Germline CDR1 LNHDA, CDR2 SQIVND (reference sequence). The CDR3 DNA reads as TGTGCCAGTAAAGAGGGGGTCGGCAATCAGCCCCAGCATTTT. Translated, it gives CASKEGVGNQPQHF.

This chain uses TRBV28 with TRBJ2-6; possibly TRBD1 for D (7 bases). The CDR3 runs 15 residues. Germline V gene data show CDR1 as MDHEN and CDR2 as SYDVKM. V lost 6 bases and J lost 0, with 9 bases in between. The CDR3 DNA reads as TGTGCCAGCAGGGAGGGGGCCTCTGGGGCCAACGTCCTGACTTTC. Protein: CASREGASGANVLTF. Based on the CDR3 plus reference TRBV28 and TRBJ2-6, the full variable domain is DVKVTQSSRYLVKRTGEKVFLECVQDMDHENMFWYRQDPGLGLRLIYFSYDVKMKEKGDIPEGYSVSREKKERFSLILESASTNQTSMYLCASREGASGANVLTFGAGSRLTVL.

V gene TRBV29-1 combines with J gene TRBJ2-1; 11 positions match TRBD2. The CDR3 loop spans 14 amino acids. Trimming removed 4 bases from V and 8 bases from J; junction bases left unmatched: 7. Germline loops: CDR1 SQVTM, CDR2 ANQGSEA. The DNA for the CDR3 is TGCAGCGTTGTTAGCGGGAGGGCCAAGGATGAGCAGTTCTTC. Translating it yields CSVVSGRAKDEQFF.

The chain is built from TRBV7-9 and TRBJ1-2; the D is unclear. Germline CDR1 reads SEHNR; CDR2 reads FQNEAQ (reference sequence). V gave up 0 bases and J gave up 3 bases, with 8 bases separating them. The CDR3 sequence is 14 residues long. This CDR3 is CASSLATGDYGYTF. The CDR3 DNA reads TGTGCCAGCAGCTTAGCAACCGGGGACTATGGCTACACCTTC.